The 29 T cell receptor beta chains listed next were all sequenced from one sample in a study of Ad26.COV2.S vaccination and SARS-CoV-2 variants. As to treatment: roughly 18 received Ad26.COV2.S at low or high dose, single or two shots; a few received placebo; per-sample allocation not given. Specimen acquisition occurred on day 63 following the initial vaccine or placebo injection. This table comes from immunoSEQ multiplex PCR, and its TCRdb copy is limited to in-frame clones, with some not included. The repertoire holds fewer than 600,000 clones, with about nine tenths as singletons. Sequencing was performed on peripheral blood, taken in a trial of Ad26.COV2.S vaccine versus placebo. Receptors originate from a person between 18 and 65 years old who received the Ad26.COV2.S COVID-19 vaccine or a placebo.

The chain uses TRBV30 and TRBJ2-1; 12 bases map to TRBD2. This CDR3 has 13 residues. J lost 7 bases, V lost 4 bases, and 2 bases had no gene match. Germline V gene data show CDR1 as GTSNPN and CDR2 as SVGIG (reference sequence). CDR3 region: CAWKLAGGNEQFF. In DNA, the CDR3 is TGTGCCTGGAAACTAGCGGGGGGTAATGAGCAGTTCTTC.

The V gene is TRBV5-1, the J gene TRBJ1-1; possibly TRBD1 for D (5 bases). The CDR3 sequence is 15 residues long. V lost 4 bases and J 0 bases, leaving 13 bases between the germline ends. Per germline, CDR1 SGHRS and CDR2 YFSETQ. The CDR3 coding sequence is TGCGCCAGCAGCCGAGGACACCTAATGAACACTGAAGCTTTCTTT. It translates to CASSRGHLMNTEAFF.

This clone was detected once. J is TRBJ2-7 and V is TRBV5-4; D ambiguous. CDR1 SGHNT and CDR2 YYREEE come from the germline V gene (reference sequence). The CDR3 loop spans 15 amino acids. With 3 bases removed from V and 0 bases from J, the gap between germline ends came to 13 bases. CDR3 sequence (DNA): TGTGCCAGCAGCTCATCCAGGATAAGCTCCTACGAGCAGTACTTC. As protein: CASSSSRISSYEQYF.

The gene calls are TRBV19 and TRBJ1-1, with D tentatively TRBD1 (6 bases). V lost 3 bases to trimming and J lost 1 base, with 18 bases between them. The CDR3 is 17 amino acids. Germline V gene sequence: CDR1 LNHDA, CDR2 SQIVND (reference sequence). CDR3 DNA sequence: TGTGCCAGTAGTATTTCCCGTTACGGGACACAGAACACTGAAGCTTTCTTT. Amino acids: CASSISRYGTQNTEAFF.

This chain links TRBV28 with TRBJ2-7; weak D call: TRBD2 (6 bases). CDR1 MDHEN and CDR2 SYDVKM come from the germline V gene. This CDR3 spans 16 amino acids. The V end lost 2 bases, the J end lost 3 bases, and 17 bases lay between the germline ends. For the CDR3, the DNA is TGTGCCAGCAGTTTAGCCCATGGGCGGGAAGTCTACGAGCAGTACTTC. Translation gives CASSLAHGREVYEQYF.

This clone was found once. The genes are TRBV6-5 and TRBJ1-4; no reliable D call. Trimming removed 2 bases from V and 8 bases from J, with 9 bases in between. This CDR3 region has 13 residues. Germline lookup yields CDR1 MNHEY and CDR2 SVGAGI. CDR3 coding DNA: TGTGCCAGCAGTTACGGAGGGCTCGAAAAACTGTTTTTT. It yields the protein CASSYGGLEKLFF.

The rearrangement links TRBV28 to TRBJ2-3; D gene ambiguous. Germline V gene sequence: CDR1 MDHEN, CDR2 SYDVKM. This CDR3 has 14 residues. V gave up 6 bases and J gave up 1 base, with 11 bases separating them. CDR3 in DNA: TGTGCCAGCAGCTGGATGGTGGGCACAGATACGCAGTATTTT. Translated, it gives CASSWMVGTDTQYF.

This chain joins TRBV4-3 and TRBJ1-1; 9 bases match TRBD1. Trimming removed 1 base from V and 5 bases from J; junction bases left unmatched: 5. Germline V gene lookup returns CDR1 LGHNA and CDR2 YSLEER. The CDR3 is 15 amino acids. The DNA of the CDR3 is TGCGCCAGCAGCCAAGTAGACAGGGGGGGGACTGAAGCTTTCTTT. The encoded protein is CASSQVDRGGTEAFF.

The chain is built from TRBV6-5 and TRBJ1-3, with D maybe TRBD1 (6 bases). With 5 bases removed from V and 2 bases from J, the gap between germline ends came to 13 bases. CDR1 is MNHEY, CDR2 SVGAGI, per germline. The CDR3 sequence is 15 residues long. Here the CDR3 reads CASSPHGGPGNTIYF. For the CDR3, the DNA is TGTGCCAGCAGTCCCCACGGGGGGCCTGGAAACACCATATATTTT.

This clone has more than one count but fewer than ten. V is TRBV18 and J is TRBJ1-1; a weak D match, TRBD1 (6 bases). CDR1 is KGHSH, CDR2 LQKENI, per germline. The CDR3 consists of 17 residues. V was trimmed by 1 base and J by 5 bases, leaving 20 bases between them. The CDR3 loop reads CASSPQPLGQISTEAFF. CDR3 coding DNA: TGTGCCAGCTCACCACAACCGCTAGGACAGATTTCGACTGAAGCTTTCTTT. The full variable domain, completed using reference TRBV18 and TRBJ1-1, is NAGVMQNPRHLVRRRGQEARLRCSPMKGHSHVYWYRQLPEEGLKFMVYLQKENIIDESGMPKERFSAEFPKEGPSILRIQQVVRGDSAAYFCASSPQPLGQISTEAFFGQGTRLTVV.

The V and J genes are TRBV7-9 and TRBJ2-7, with TRBD1 as a possible D gene (5 bases). Germline CDR1 reads SEHNR; CDR2 reads FQNEAQ (reference sequence). Trimming left V 6 bases short and J 1 base short, with 7 bases between. This CDR3 contains 12 residues. The DNA for the CDR3 is TGTGCCAGCAGAGGGGTATCCTACGAGCAGTACTTC. Amino acids: CASRGVSYEQYF.

This clone was seen a few times. This chain joins TRBV6-5 and TRBJ1-5; 7 positions match TRBD1. The CDR3 contains 14 residues. V dropped 7 bases and J dropped 3; count of bases not matched to a gene: 6. CDR1 MNHEY and CDR2 SVGAGI come from the germline V gene. The CDR3 loop is CASTPRGPNQPQHF. In DNA, the CDR3 is TGTGCCAGCACCCCGAGGGGGCCCAATCAGCCCCAGCATTTT.

This clone was found once. The V and J genes are TRBV27 and TRBJ1-2, with TRBD1 matching over 7 bases. Germline CDR1 is MNHEY and CDR2 is SMNVEV (reference sequence). The CDR3 runs 13 residues. Trimming removed 6 bases from V and 6 bases from J; junction bases left unmatched: 7. The CDR3 loop reads CASRRTGVDGYTF. The CDR3 bases are TGTGCCAGCAGACGAACAGGGGTTGATGGCTACACCTTC.

The chain links TRBV4-1 to TRBJ1-1, with TRBD1 matching over 7 bases. The length of the CDR3 is 16 residues. Trimming cost V 1 base and J 4 bases; bases outside gene matches: 9. CDR1 is MGHRA and CDR2 is YSYEKL in the germline V gene. This CDR3 reads CASSQVFLRGPTEAFF. The CDR3 nucleotides are TGCGCCAGCAGCCAAGTTTTCCTTAGGGGGCCCACTGAAGCTTTCTTT.

J is TRBJ1-2 and V is TRBV5-8; D remains ambiguous. This CDR3 spans 14 amino acids. Germline V gives CDR1 SGHTS, CDR2 YDEGEE. V was clipped by 1 base and J by 0 bases, with 7 bases between them. CDR3 amino acids: CASSLPGTNYGYTF. The CDR3 DNA reads TGTGCCAGCAGCTTGCCGGGCACTAACTATGGCTACACCTTC. Based on the CDR3 plus reference TRBV5-8 and TRBJ1-2, the full variable domain is EAGVTQSPTHLIKTRGQQATLRCSPISGHTSVYWYQQALGLGLQFLLWYDEGEERNRGNFPPRFSGRQFPNYSSELNVNALELEDSALYLCASSLPGTNYGYTFGSGTRLTVV.

With respect to this clone: This same CDR3 is encoded by further DNA sequences in the sample. The gene calls are TRBV28 and TRBJ2-1; 12 bases line up with TRBD2. Germline V gene lookup returns CDR1 MDHEN and CDR2 SYDVKM. The CDR3 has 15 residues. V gave up 4 bases and J gave up 4 bases; unmatched junction bases: 2. The CDR3 loop reads CASSSGLAGYNEQFF. The DNA of the CDR3 is TGTGCCAGCAGTTCTGGACTAGCGGGATACAATGAGCAGTTCTTC.

The V and J genes are TRBV30 and TRBJ1-1; D unresolved. CDR3 length: 12 residues. Germline V gene sequence: CDR1 GTSNPN, CDR2 SVGIG (reference sequence). The V end was cut by 3 bases, the J end by 7 bases, with 12 bases between. CDR3 amino acids: CAWRVSGIEAFF. The DNA of the CDR3 is TGTGCCTGGAGAGTCTCCGGGATTGAAGCTTTCTTT.

The rearrangement uses TRBV11-2 and TRBJ2-7; 7 positions agree with TRBD1. After removal of 3 bases from V and 7 bases from J, the junction contained 12 bases not matched to a gene. Germline V gene data show CDR1 as SGHAT and CDR2 as FQNNGV. There are 15 residues in the CDR3. CDR3 protein: CASSFTDRVHREQYF. The CDR3 nucleotides are TGTGCCAGCAGCTTTACTGACAGGGTCCACCGGGAGCAGTACTTC.

The chain carries TRBV6-5 and TRBJ1-2; TRBD1 agrees at 7 bases. CDR1 is MNHEY and CDR2 is SVGAGI in the germline V gene. J lost 10 bases, V lost 0 bases, and 8 bases had no gene match. This CDR3 has 14 residues. The CDR3 bases are TGTGCCAGCAGTTACTCTAGGAGGGGACAGAACTACACCTTC. Translation gives CASSYSRRGQNYTF.

This clone was recorded once. V usage is TRBV20-1 and J usage is TRBJ2-4, with 8 bases identical to TRBD2. The CDR3 length is 13 residues. Germline CDR1 DFQATT, CDR2 SNEGSKA (reference sequence). V lost 3 bases and J lost 7; bases outside the gene matches: 5. CDR3 bases: TGCAGTGCTAGTCCCGGGACTAGGAACATTCAGTACTTC. This sequence encodes CSASPGTRNIQYF.

The chain recombines TRBV4-2 with TRBJ1-2; unclear D gene. The CDR3 loop spans 16 amino acids. The germline V and J ends were trimmed by 0 bases and 4 bases, with 15 bases remaining between them. Germline CDR1 is LGHNA and CDR2 is YNFKEQ. CDR3 amino acids: CASSQDRGDFLYGYTF. In nucleotides, the CDR3 is TGTGCCAGCAGCCAAGATCGCGGGGATTTCCTCTATGGCTACACCTTC.

This rearrangement joins TRBV7-2 to TRBJ1-4, with D possibly being TRBD1 (5 bases). V lost 5 bases and J 7 bases, leaving 17 bases between the germline ends. The CDR3 is made up of 15 amino acids. The germline CDR1 and CDR2 sequences are SGHTA and FQGNSA. The CDR3 is CASSQNQGGGEKLFF. In nucleotides, the CDR3 is TGTGCCAGCAGCCAAAACCAGGGCGGGGGTGAAAAACTGTTTTTT.

The chain uses TRBV2 and TRBJ1-4, with D possibly being TRBD1 (6 bases). Germline CDR1 and CDR2: SNHLY and FYNNEI. The CDR3 is made up of 16 amino acids. Trimming left V 10 bases short and J 0 bases short, with 18 bases between. The CDR3 here is CATRQVLYSTNEKLFF. The CDR3 nucleotides read TGTGCCACCCGACAGGTTCTTTATTCAACTAATGAAAAACTGTTTTTT.

The J gene is TRBJ2-1, the V gene TRBV7-2; D tentatively reads TRBD1 or TRBD2 (6 bases each). Looked up from germline, CDR1 is SGHTA and CDR2 is FQGNSA. CDR3 length: 12 amino acids. V was shortened by 3 bases and J by 14 bases, with 14 bases between the two germline ends. DNA of the CDR3: TGTGCCAGCAGCTTGGACCGGGGGCGTAAGTTCTTC. The encoded protein is CASSLDRGRKFF.

The chain carries TRBV30 and TRBJ2-4, with TRBD2 identical over 7 bases. Germline V CDR1 and CDR2: GTSNPN, SVGIG (reference sequence). The CDR3 is 14 residues long. V lost 2 bases, J lost 8 bases, and 9 bases stayed unmatched. The CDR3 loop is CAWSPGGVTDIQYF. In DNA, the CDR3 is TGTGCCTGGAGTCCTGGGGGGGTGACGGACATTCAGTACTTC. Filled out from reference TRBV30 and TRBJ2-4, the complete variable domain reads SQTIHQWPATLVQPVGSPLSLECTVEGTSNPNLYWYRQAAGRGLQLLFYSVGIGQISSEVPQNLSASRPQDRQFILSSKKLLLSDSGFYLCAWSPGGVTDIQYFGAGTRLSVL.

The rearrangement joins TRBV18 to TRBJ1-5, with D perhaps TRBD1 (5 bases). Germline V gives CDR1 KGHSH, CDR2 LQKENI. Between the trimmed V and J ends, which lost 6 bases and 6 bases, there was a span of 15 bases. The CDR3 contains 14 residues. The CDR3 region has the DNA TGTGCCAGCTCCCTAGGGACTTTCAGTCAGCCCCAGCATTTT. Its translation is CASSLGTFSQPQHF.

This chain joins TRBV27 and TRBJ2-7; 10 nucleotides line up with TRBD1. Germline V lookup: CDR1 MNHEY, CDR2 SMNVEV (reference sequence). This CDR3 has 16 residues. The V and J ends lost 7 bases and 0 bases, in that order; junction bases with no gene match: 9. For the CDR3, the DNA is TGTGCCAGCAAACCCGGGACAGGGGTCAGCTCCTACGAGCAGTACTTC. As protein: CASKPGTGVSSYEQYF.

Only a few counts were recorded for this clone. This chain uses TRBV7-9 with TRBJ1-5; D unclear. This CDR3 contains 13 residues. Trimming cost V 5 bases and J 4 bases, with 9 bases left between them. From germline, CDR1 is SEHNR and CDR2 FQNEAQ (reference sequence). The DNA of the CDR3 is TGTGCCAGCAGCCCAGACGGTAATCAGCCCCAGCATTTT. Amino acids: CASSPDGNQPQHF.

V usage is TRBV19 and J usage is TRBJ1-6, with D tentatively TRBD1 (6 bases). The length of the CDR3 is 13 residues. V was trimmed by 4 bases and J by 7 bases, leaving 8 bases between them. Germline CDR1 reads LNHDA; CDR2 reads SQIVND (reference sequence). This CDR3 reads CASSRQGNSPLHF. The DNA for the CDR3 is TGTGCCAGTAGTAGGCAGGGGAATTCACCCCTCCACTTT.